These T cell receptor beta chains were read from a single sample in a study of Graves' ophthalmopathy and Graves' hyperthyroidism. Using its own MiXCR run on the multiplex PCR reads, TCRdb lists one record per CDR3 protein. Of about 220,000 distinct CDR3 sequences in the sample, around a fifth were seen once. The sample consisted of peripheral blood. The receptors were sampled from a woman in her 50s with Graves' ophthalmopathy. CDR3s leave out the opening cysteine and the closing phenylalanine or tryptophan. Fields, in order: V gene, CDR3 protein.

V: TRBV28
CDR3: ASSSSDPQYNYGYT

V: TRBV19
CDR3: ASSTQGNGYT

V: TRBV19
CDR3: ASSITQGGYGYT

V: TRBV5-1
CDR3: ASSKTDRSQETQY

V: TRBV30
CDR3: AWEPGQGRSPLH

V: TRBV11-1
CDR3: ASRLSEGGGEQY

V: TRBV19
CDR3: ASSTRVFNTEAF

V: TRBV6-5
CDR3: ASSSRQGGGVNTEAF

V: TRBV19
CDR3: ASSPLTVMNTEAF

V: TRBV3-1
CDR3: ASSPTSVGGEQY

V: TRBV6-5
CDR3: ATRQGGRTEAF

V: TRBV5-1
CDR3: ASSFRLAGVQRGETQY

V: TRBV5-1
CDR3: ASSIGTPTIEQY

V: TRBV2
CDR3: ASSEQGTYYGYT

V: TRBV20-1
CDR3: SASIGQRQGPWETQY

V: TRBV27
CDR3: ASSSSRGGTEAF

V: TRBV19
CDR3: ARPQFSPLH

V: TRBV18
CDR3: ASSKNHPGGTGNTIY

V: TRBV11-2
CDR3: ASSLDRVGDSYGYT

V: TRBV30
CDR3: AWKSWREQETQY

V: TRBV20-1
CDR3: SASGAGTGETQY

V: TRBV7-8
CDR3: ASCWGANTGELF